This TCR beta chain comes out of a study of T cells in localized non-small cell lung cancer. General observations from the study: Adjacent lung had a median roughly 61 of the 100 largest tumor clones. It was uninvolved adjacent lung that showed the highest T cell clonality, exceeding tumor. Increased T cell density in blood showed an association with longer overall survival. Heterogeneity within the tumor remains possible, as just one region underwent sequencing.

Method: immunoSEQ multiplex PCR; TCRdb's copy keeps in-frame clones and lacks some. The table has about 13,000 clones, over 25% seen once; the top ten hold about 6.8%. V lost 4 bases, J lost 5 bases, and 9 bases lay in between. CDR1 and CDR2 (germline): LNHDA, SQIVND (reference sequence). The CDR3 totals 13 residues. Concerning this clone itself: What it recognizes is unknown.

This TCR was recovered from a female donor older than 55 with stage I lung adenocarcinoma. The sample in question was lung tumor tissue, obtained before any cancer treatment. V is TRBV19 and J is TRBJ1-5; D not certain. The CDR3 nucleotides are TGTGCCAGTAGTAACCTGGTGGATCAGCCCCAGCATTTT. This codes for CASSNLVDQPQHF.